Listed below are T cell receptor beta chains from one sample, sequenced in a study of response to subunit inactivated influenza vaccine. TCRdb processed the RT-PCR reads anew with MiXCR; each CDR3 protein has one entry. The sample yields about 170,000 distinct CDR3 sequences, less than 15% seen once. Separately, the same data were catalogued under a study of T cells expressing NK-cell markers.

Sample: CD8+ T cells sorted from PBMCs, taken roughly 12 days after vaccination. These receptors originate from a middle-aged man who received an inactivated influenza vaccine. The CDR3 runs from the conserved cysteine through the conserved F or W. The D gene is left open where the match is weak. The listing skips clone size in some rows; elsewhere it reads once, few, many or a size class.

size,J,V,D,DNA,CDR3
many,TRBJ2-3,TRBV7-9,.,TGTGCCAGCAGCTTACTGCCCACAGATACGCAGTATTTT,CASSLLPTDTQYF
few,TRBJ2-1,TRBV13,TRBD2,TGTGCCAGCAGCGCGTCTAGCGGTACCTCCTACAATGAGCAGTTCTTC,CASSASSGTSYNEQFF
.,TRBJ2-7,TRBV2,.,TGTGCCGTCACCATACAGGGATCCCCCTACGAGCAGTACTTC,CAVTIQGSPYEQYF
few,TRBJ2-3,TRBV5-1,TRBD2,TGCGCCAGCAGCTTGAGACTAGCGGAGTATGCTAGCACAGATACGCAGTATTTT,CASSLRLAEYASTDTQYF
many,TRBJ2-3,TRBV12-3/TRBV12-4,.,TGTGCCAGCAGTTTAGGACTAGGAACAGATACGCAGTATTTT,CASSLGLGTDTQYF
many,TRBJ2-7,TRBV11-2,TRBD1,TGTGCCAGCAGCCCCGGGACAGGAGCCTACGAGCAGTACTTC,CASSPGTGAYEQYF
.,TRBJ2-1,TRBV7-9,.,TGTGCCAGCAGCTTTTCTTTACGGGTCTCCTACAATGAGCAGTTCTTC,CASSFSLRVSYNEQFF
few,TRBJ1-1,TRBV6-1,.,TGTGCCAGCACCCCAGACAGGAACACTGAAGCTTTCTTT,CASTPDRNTEAFF
many,TRBJ2-7,TRBV27,TRBD1,TGTGCCAGCAGTACTGGACAGGGGGCCTACGAGCAGTACTTC,CASSTGQGAYEQYF
.,TRBJ2-2,TRBV27,TRBD2,TGTGCCAGCAGTTACGAGCGGGAGGGCCTCGGGGAGCTGTTTTTT,CASSYEREGLGELFF
.,TRBJ2-1,TRBV6-2/TRBV6-3,.,TGTGCCAGCAGCCTGCGGGTGGGAGAGGCTCTCCTCTCCTACAATGAGCAGTTCTTC,CASSLRVGEALLSYNEQFF
.,TRBJ2-1,TRBV10-3,.,TGTGCCATCAGTGATTCAAACGTCGATGAGCAGTTCTTC,CAISDSNVDEQFF
few,TRBJ2-1,TRBV7-9,TRBD2,TGTGCCAGCAGCCTCGGGACTAGGCTCAATGAGCAGTTCTTC,CASSLGTRLNEQFF
.,TRBJ2-7,TRBV2,.,TGTGCCAGCCTTTCCGGGGCCGCGTTATACGAGCAGTACTTC,CASLSGAALYEQYF
.,TRBJ1-1,TRBV4-2,.,TGTGCCAGCAGCCAATGGGAACAGGGGAACACTGAAGCTTTCTTT,CASSQWEQGNTEAFF
.,TRBJ2-1,TRBV20-1,TRBD2,TGCAGTGCTAGATTAGCGGGACCGGGAAATGAGCAGTTCTTC,CSARLAGPGNEQFF
.,TRBJ2-7,TRBV6-2/TRBV6-3,.,TGTGCCAGCAGAACAGGGTACTACGAGCAGTACTTC,CASRTGYYEQYF
few,TRBJ2-1,TRBV29-1,.,TGCAGCGTTATGATAGGGACCTACAATGAGCAGTTCTTC,CSVMIGTYNEQFF
many,TRBJ2-3,TRBV28,TRBD1,TGTGCCAGCAGCCCTCCCGACAGGGGAAGTACTACAGATACGCAGTATTTT,CASSPPDRGSTTDTQYF
.,TRBJ2-7,TRBV10-3,.,TGTGCCATCAGTGAGCCCTTTAGTTCCTACGAGCAGTACTTC,CAISEPFSSYEQYF
few,TRBJ2-7,TRBV28,TRBD2,TGTGCCAGCAGCCGCCGCGGGGACTATATGATCCACGAGCAGTACTTC,CASSRRGDYMIHEQYF
.,TRBJ2-7,TRBV7-8,TRBD2,TGTGCCAGCAGCTCCGGCGCCGGGCTAGCGGGCTACGAGCAGTACTTC,CASSSGAGLAGYEQYF
few,TRBJ1-1,TRBV6-2/TRBV6-3,TRBD1,TGTGCCAGCAGTCGTCCCCAGGGGGCCACTGAAGCTTTCTTT,CASSRPQGATEAFF
.,TRBJ2-3,TRBV7-9,.,TGTGCCAGCAGCTTAGGTGAGACAGATACGCAGTATTTT,CASSLGETDTQYF